The 20 T cell receptor beta chains reported below all come from one sample, sequenced in a study of CXCR3-negative and CXCR3-positive naive CD8 T cells. The authors made the TRB cDNA libraries by 5' RACE using UMI labels. TCRdb reprocessed the 5' RACE reads and keeps a single row for each CDR3 protein, giving no DNA. The table lists around 57,000 distinct CDR3 sequences. Specimen: memory CD8+ T cells from blood. The origin of the receptors is a human donor in good health. Some clones in this sample may be carry-over from other donors' samples.

This chain joins TRBV4-1 and TRBJ1-2. Germline loops: CDR1 MGHRA, CDR2 YSYEKL. The CDR3 has 16 residues. The CDR3 sequence: CASSQDRLPPLYGYTF.

The CDR3 is CASSQDIIIRDKTYEQYF. The chain is built from TRBV4-3 and TRBJ2-7; TCRdb returns TRBD1, unconfirmable since there is no DNA. The CDR3 covers 18 residues. Germline V gene lookup returns CDR1 LGHNA and CDR2 YSLEER.

The rearrangement links TRBV20-1 to TRBJ1-2; no DNA is available, so the TRBD1 call from TCRdb remains unchecked. This CDR3 contains 15 residues. Germline V gene data show CDR1 as DFQATT and CDR2 as SNEGSKA (reference sequence). The CDR3 reads CSARTTGRANYGYTF.

The chain couples TRBV28 to TRBJ2-5. CDR3 length equals 11 residues. Germline CDR1 MDHEN, CDR2 SYDVKM. The CDR3 spells CASSLSKTQYF.

The chain carries TRBV7-2 and TRBJ2-5; TCRdb proposes TRBD1, but this gene call is untestable without DNA. Per germline, CDR1 SGHTA and CDR2 FQGNSA. The CDR3 extends over 19 amino acids. The CDR3 reads CASRPDRGRQNGFRETQYF.

V and J are TRBV7-9 and TRBJ2-4; without DNA, the TCRdb call of TRBD1 cannot be checked. CDR3 length: 14 amino acids. From germline, CDR1 is SEHNR and CDR2 FQNEAQ (reference sequence). CDR3 sequence reads: CATFPAVAKNIQYF.

CDR3: CASSSTGPYSSGANVLTF. V is TRBV7-8 and J is TRBJ2-6; with no DNA, the TCRdb D assignment of TRBD1 cannot be verified. The CDR3 is 18 amino acids. Germline loops: CDR1 SGHVS, CDR2 FQNEAQ.

CDR3 loop: CAISESTGLAKNIQYF. V usage is TRBV10-3 and J usage is TRBJ2-4. Germline lookup yields CDR1 ENHRY and CDR2 SYGVKD. The CDR3 sequence is 16 residues long.

V and J are TRBV6-1 and TRBJ2-1; the TCRdb D gene call, TRBD1, has no DNA to confirm it. Germline CDR1 MNHNS, CDR2 SASEGT. The CDR3 loop spans 13 amino acids. The CDR3 loop is CASGDRENNEQFF.

The rearrangement joins TRBV20-1 to TRBJ2-7; the TCRdb D gene call, TRBD1, has no DNA to confirm it. The CDR3 length is 15 residues. Germline lookup yields CDR1 DFQATT and CDR2 SNEGSKA (reference sequence). The CDR3 reads CSARGGAVDSYEQYF.

The J gene is TRBJ2-7, the V gene TRBV29-1; absent DNA, TCRdb's TRBD1 call cannot be checked. The germline V gene encodes CDR1 SQVTM and CDR2 ANQGSEA. The CDR3 spans 13 residues. The CDR3 reads CSVLPGQGYEQYF.

The CDR3 loop is CASSLAREQFF. This chain uses TRBV6-6 with TRBJ2-1. This CDR3 has 11 amino acids. Germline V CDR1 and CDR2: MNHNY, SVGAGI (reference sequence).

The rearrangement uses TRBV13 and TRBJ1-2; lacking DNA, the TRBD1 call made by TCRdb goes unchecked. CDR1 and CDR2 (germline): PRHDT, FYEKMQ (reference sequence). The CDR3 runs to 13 residues. CDR3 loop: CASSLTGSYGYTF.

This chain uses TRBV7-9 with TRBJ1-1. The V gene's germline CDR1 is SEHNR and CDR2 FQNEAQ (reference sequence). The CDR3 loop spans 16 amino acids. The CDR3 reads CASSEIFGVMNTEAFF. Using reference TRBV7-9 and TRBJ1-1 for the parts outside the CDR3, the full variable domain is DTGVSQNPRHKITKRGQNVTFRCDPISEHNRLYWYRQTLGQGPEFLTYFQNEAQLEKSRLLSDRFSAERPKGSFSTLEIQRTEQGDSAMYLCASSEIFGVMNTEAFFGQGTRLTVV.

The chain recombines TRBV28 with TRBJ1-1. From germline, CDR1 is MDHEN and CDR2 SYDVKM. This CDR3 comprises 12 residues. The CDR3 is CASSLVRAEAFF.

The chain joins TRBV19 to TRBJ2-4. CDR3 length equals 12 residues. From germline, CDR1 is LNHDA and CDR2 SQIVND (reference sequence). CDR3: CASSVSKNIQYF.

The V call is TRBV5-1, the J call TRBJ2-3; TCRdb designates TRBD1, a call that cannot be tested without DNA. CDR3 length: 15 residues. Germline CDR1 reads SGHRS; CDR2 reads YFSETQ. CDR3 region: CASSGVWGPTDTQYF.

The rearrangement links TRBV27 to TRBJ2-7; TCRdb's D call of TRBD1 is untestable without DNA. In germline, CDR1 is MNHEY, CDR2 SMNVEV (reference sequence). The CDR3 has 16 residues. The chain's CDR3 is CANSLRTGGMSYEQYF.

The rearrangement uses TRBV5-1 and TRBJ1-3. The CDR3 runs 14 residues. CDR1 SGHRS and CDR2 YFSETQ come from the germline V gene. CDR3 loop: CASSLEETGNTIYF.

The rearrangement links TRBV6-2 or TRBV6-3 to TRBJ2-1. Per germline, CDR1 MNHEY and CDR2 SVGEGT. The CDR3 runs to 15 residues. CDR3 sequence: CASSSSGSSYNEQFF.